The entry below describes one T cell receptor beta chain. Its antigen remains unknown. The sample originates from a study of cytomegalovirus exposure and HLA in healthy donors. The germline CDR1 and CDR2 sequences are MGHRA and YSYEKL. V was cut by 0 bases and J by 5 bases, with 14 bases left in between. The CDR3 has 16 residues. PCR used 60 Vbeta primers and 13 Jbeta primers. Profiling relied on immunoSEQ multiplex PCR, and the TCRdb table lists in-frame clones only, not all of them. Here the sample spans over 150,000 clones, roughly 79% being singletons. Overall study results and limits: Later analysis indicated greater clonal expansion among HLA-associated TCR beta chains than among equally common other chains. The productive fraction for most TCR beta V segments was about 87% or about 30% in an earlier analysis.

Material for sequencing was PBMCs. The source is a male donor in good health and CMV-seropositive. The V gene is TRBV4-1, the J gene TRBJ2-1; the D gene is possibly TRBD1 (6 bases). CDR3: CASSQEQGRRNNEQFF. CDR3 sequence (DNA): TGCGCCAGCAGCCAAGAACAGGGACGGAGAAACAATGAGCAGTTCTTC.